Following are 27 T cell receptor beta chains from one sample sequenced in a study of PD-L1 blockade in urothelial cancer. TCRdb's table, derived via immunoSEQ multiplex PCR, lists solely in-frame clones and lacks some. Found here are approximately 100,000 clones, 70% to 90% of them singletons; the top ten hold 2% to 2.5%. Sample: PBMCs, taken around atezolizumab (anti-PD-L1) treatment. These receptors all come from a man in his forties or fifties with urothelial cancer.

This clone was counted a single time. CDR3 sequence (DNA): TGTGCCAGCAGTTTGGGACAGGGTGAAGCTTTCTTT. This gives the protein CASSLGQGEAFF. The chain is built from TRBV28 and TRBJ1-1; 9 bases are shared with TRBD1. Trimming cost V 3 bases and J 7 bases; bases outside gene matches: 0. CDR1 is MDHEN and CDR2 is SYDVKM in the germline V gene. The CDR3 loop spans 12 amino acids.

The chain carries TRBV29-1 and TRBJ2-3, with D unresolved. Deletions cut 7 bases from V and 1 base from J, with 18 bases between. The CDR3 is made up of 15 amino acids. Germline lookup yields CDR1 SQVTM and CDR2 ANQGSEA. CDR3 nucleotide sequence: TGCAGCGATAGCATTTTTAGGAGAGGCACAGATACGCAGTATTTT. Encoded protein: CSDSIFRRGTDTQYF.

The chain links TRBV7-9 to TRBJ2-2, with no clear D. Germline values: CDR1 SEHNR, CDR2 FQNEAQ (reference sequence). V was clipped by 9 bases and J by 3 bases, with 8 bases between them. The CDR3 runs to 12 residues. The CDR3 DNA is TGTGCCAGAGGCCAGGACACCGGGGAGCTGTTTTTT. This codes for CARGQDTGELFF.

The gene calls are TRBV28 and TRBJ1-3; a weak D match, TRBD1 (6 bases). V was cut by 2 bases and J by 11 bases, with 10 bases left in between. The CDR3 has 12 amino acids. The germline CDR1 and CDR2 sequences are MDHEN and SYDVKM. CDR3 coding DNA: TGTGCCAGCAGTTTAGGGCAGGGGCCCATATATTTT. It encodes CASSLGQGPIYF.

In this sample, this clone turned up a few times. V usage is TRBV19 and J usage is TRBJ1-1; 9 bases align to TRBD1. CDR1 LNHDA and CDR2 SQIVND come from the germline V gene (reference sequence). Unmatched junction bases numbered 2, after V lost 8 bases and J lost 1 base. The CDR3 consists of 13 residues. CDR3 sequence (DNA): TGTGCCAGTGGGGACAGGGCGAACACTGAAGCTTTCTTT. Its protein is CASGDRANTEAFF.

The genes are TRBV19 and TRBJ1-1; a possible D gene is TRBD1 (6 bases). Germline V CDR1 and CDR2: LNHDA, SQIVND (reference sequence). V was shortened by 7 bases and J by 2 bases, with 14 bases between the two germline ends. The CDR3 runs 14 residues. Written as DNA, the CDR3 is TGTGCCAGTACTCCGGGACACCTAAACACTGAAGCTTTCTTT. As protein: CASTPGHLNTEAFF.

This clone is a singleton in its sample. The V gene is TRBV6-5, the J gene TRBJ2-2; perhaps TRBD2 as D (5 bases). CDR1 is MNHEY and CDR2 is SVGAGI in the germline V gene. The CDR3 sequence is 14 residues long. The ends were cut back, 5 bases at V and 6 bases at J, with 13 bases in the middle. CDR3 nucleotides: TGTGCCAGCAGTACTGCGGGTGGGGCCGGGGAGCTGTTTTTT. It is translated as CASSTAGGAGELFF.

The chain recombines TRBV2 with TRBJ2-4; D is perhaps TRBD1 (6 bases). V dropped 2 bases and J dropped 2 bases, with 13 bases sitting between them. The CDR3 is 16 residues long. Germline values: CDR1 SNHLY, CDR2 FYNNEI. In nucleotides, the CDR3 is TGTGCCAGCAGTGAACCAGAGACAGGATCCAAAAACATTCAGTACTTC. Translated: CASSEPETGSKNIQYF.

The V call is TRBV5-4, the J call TRBJ2-3; no clear D. V was cut by 5 bases and J by 3 bases, with 13 bases left in between. The CDR3 spans 14 residues. Germline lookup yields CDR1 SGHNT and CDR2 YYREEE (reference sequence). The CDR3 bases are TGTGCCAGCAGGTCGCCTACGTTAACAGATACGCAGTATTTT. This codes for CASRSPTLTDTQYF.

The rearrangement joins TRBV7-3 to TRBJ1-1; the D gene is possibly TRBD1 (5 bases). Germline values: CDR1 SGHTA, CDR2 FQGTGA. This CDR3 comprises 14 residues. The V gene lost 6 bases and the J gene lost 4 bases, with 15 bases spanning the gap. The CDR3 loop is CASSPLGGGTEAFF. In nucleotides, the CDR3 is TGTGCCAGCAGTCCCCTGGGGGGTGGCACTGAAGCTTTCTTT.

The CDR3 sequence: CASSYEKTGELFF. The CDR3 region has the DNA TGTGCCAGCAGCTATGAGAAGACCGGGGAGCTGTTTTTT. The V gene is TRBV5-4, the J gene TRBJ2-2; D is uncertain. V was trimmed by 3 bases and J by 5 bases, leaving 8 bases between them. Germline loops: CDR1 SGHNT, CDR2 YYREEE (reference sequence). The CDR3 consists of 13 residues.

The chain joins TRBV7-8 to TRBJ2-7; maybe TRBD1 (6 bases). The V end lost 5 bases, the J end lost 5 bases, and 13 bases lay between the germline ends. The germline V gene has CDR1 SGHVS and CDR2 FQNEAQ. There are 13 residues in the CDR3. CDR3 nucleotide sequence: TGTGCCAGCAGCCGAGGGACATCGAACGAGCAGTACTTC. This codes for CASSRGTSNEQYF.

V gene TRBV5-6 combines with J gene TRBJ1-2; 7 bases are a match to TRBD1. This CDR3 contains 12 residues. Germline CDR1 SGHDT, CDR2 YYEEEE. V gave up 4 bases and J gave up 10 bases; unmatched junction bases: 7. The CDR3 DNA reads TGTGCCAGCAGCCTAGCTGACAGGGTCTACACCTTC. Its protein product is CASSLADRVYTF. Full variable domain (outside the CDR3, taken from reference TRBV5-6 and TRBJ1-2): DAGVTQSPTHLIKTRGQQVTLRCSPKSGHDTVSWYQQALGQGPQFIFQYYEEEERQRGNFPDRFSGHQFPNYSSELNVNALLLGDSALYLCASSLADRVYTFGSGTRLTVV.

The chain couples TRBV7-2 to TRBJ2-1, with D possibly TRBD2 on 6 matching bases. The CDR3 loop spans 15 amino acids. The V gene's germline CDR1 is SGHTA and CDR2 FQGNSA. Trimming removed 2 bases at V and 0 bases at J, with 8 bases between. This CDR3 reads CASSLSGSSYNEQFF. CDR3 coding DNA: TGTGCCAGCAGCTTATCCGGGAGCTCCTACAATGAGCAGTTCTTC.

The J gene is TRBJ1-5, the V gene TRBV28; D remains ambiguous. With 6 bases removed from V and 14 bases from J, the gap between germline ends came to 14 bases. Per the germline V gene, CDR1 is MDHEN and CDR2 is SYDVKM. The CDR3 extends over 11 amino acids. The CDR3 sequence is CASRSRGEEHF. Written as DNA, the CDR3 is TGTGCCAGCAGATCGCGCGGAGAGGAGCATTTT.

V is TRBV7-6 and J is TRBJ2-3, with 11 bases identical to TRBD1. Germline V gives CDR1 SGHVS, CDR2 FNYEAQ. V lost 5 bases to trimming and J lost 9 bases; unmatched junction nucleotides: 10. CDR3 size: 15 residues. CDR3 in amino acids: CASSRTGGEGGTQYF. The CDR3 DNA reads as TGTGCCAGCAGCCGGACAGGGGGCGAGGGAGGGACGCAGTATTTT.

This clone occurred once. The chain employs TRBV5-1 and TRBJ2-2; D uncertain. The CDR3 covers 16 residues. The germline CDR1 and CDR2 sequences are SGHRS and YFSETQ. The ends were cut back, 6 bases at V and 6 bases at J, with 21 bases in the middle. The CDR3 protein is CASNQASFVGAGELFF. The CDR3 bases are TGCGCCAGCAACCAGGCGTCCTTCGTTGGCGCCGGGGAGCTGTTTTTT.

About this clone itself: Possible read error: a much larger clone is one base away. The J gene is TRBJ2-5, the V gene TRBV9; 8 nucleotides align to TRBD2. Unmatched junction bases numbered 1, after V lost 0 bases and J lost 0 bases. This CDR3 region has 15 residues. CDR1 and CDR2 from the germline V gene are SGDLS and YYNGEE. For the CDR3, the DNA is TGTGCCAGCAGCGTAGCGGGAGGGTACCAAGAGACCCAGTACTTC. Translated: CASSVAGGYQETQYF.

V gene TRBV5-1 combines with J gene TRBJ1-3; TRBD1 matches at 7 bases. Per the germline V gene, CDR1 is SGHRS and CDR2 is YFSETQ. Germline trimming cut 4 bases from V and 5 bases from J; bases unmatched to any gene: 6. The CDR3 spans 14 residues. CDR3 bases: TGCGCCAGCAGCCTAGATAGGGGGCGAAACACCATATATTTT. It yields the protein CASSLDRGRNTIYF.

The gene calls are TRBV4-1 and TRBJ2-1; TRBD2 agrees at 7 bases. The CDR3 consists of 14 residues. From germline, CDR1 is MGHRA and CDR2 YSYEKL. V lost 3 bases, J lost 8 bases, and 7 bases stayed unmatched. Here the CDR3 reads CASSQRTSIYEQFF. The CDR3 bases are TGCGCCAGCAGCCAGAGGACTAGTATTTATGAGCAGTTCTTC.

This sequence joins TRBV18 and TRBJ2-6; D remains ambiguous. This CDR3 is built from 15 residues. CDR1 and CDR2 (germline): KGHSH, LQKENI. Trimming removed 4 bases from V and 0 bases from J, with 7 bases in between. CDR3 in amino acids: CASSLENSGANVLTF. The CDR3 DNA sequence: TGTGCCAGCTCACTCGAGAACTCTGGGGCCAACGTCCTGACTTTC.

V usage is TRBV6-5 and J usage is TRBJ2-2; unclear D gene. Germline CDR1 is MNHEY and CDR2 is SVGAGI. CDR3 length equals 13 residues. V lost 5 bases and J 6 bases, leaving 10 bases between the germline ends. The CDR3 nucleotides are TGTGCCAGCAGTCAATCAGTCTCCGGGGAGCTGTTTTTT. Its protein is CASSQSVSGELFF.

This chain links TRBV13 with TRBJ1-4, with TRBD1 matching 7 bases. Trimming removed 3 bases from V and 4 bases from J; junction bases left unmatched: 14. The CDR3 contains 18 residues. Germline assignment: CDR1 PRHDT and CDR2 FYEKMQ (reference sequence). The CDR3 nucleotides read TGTGCCAGCAGCTTTAGGGGGAGAGGGGGCCCCGATAATGAAAAACTGTTTTTT. Its translation: CASSFRGRGGPDNEKLFF. Using reference TRBV13 and TRBJ1-4 for the parts outside the CDR3, the full variable domain is AAGVIQSPRHLIKEKRETATLKCYPIPRHDTVYWYQQGPGQDPQFLISFYEKMQSDKGSIPDRFSAQQFSDYHSELNMSSLELGDSALYFCASSFRGRGGPDNEKLFFGSGTQLSVL.

This clone was detected only once. This chain connects TRBV28 to TRBJ2-4; D is possibly TRBD1 (5 bases). CDR3 length: 14 amino acids. Trimming cost V 4 bases and J 5 bases, with 12 bases left between them. Germline CDR1 reads MDHEN; CDR2 reads SYDVKM. The chain's CDR3 is CASSYGAFQNIQYF. The DNA for the CDR3 is TGTGCCAGCAGTTATGGGGCCTTCCAAAACATTCAGTACTTC.

The V and J genes are TRBV7-9 and TRBJ2-7; 13 nucleotides agree with TRBD2. This CDR3 comprises 17 residues. CDR1 is SEHNR, CDR2 FQNEAQ, per germline (reference sequence). With 7 bases clipped from V and 1 base from J, the junction kept 10 bases outside the gene matches. The CDR3 DNA reads as TGTGCCAGCACCCCGGGACTAGCGGGAATGAAGTCCTACGAGCAGTACTTC. Amino acid sequence: CASTPGLAGMKSYEQYF. Full variable domain (remainder filled in from reference TRBV7-9 and TRBJ2-7): DTGVSQNPRHKITKRGQNVTFRCDPISEHNRLYWYRQTLGQGPEFLTYFQNEAQLEKSRLLSDRFSAERPKGSFSTLEIQRTEQGDSAMYLCASTPGLAGMKSYEQYFGPGTRLTVT.

The CDR3 DNA reads TGTGCCAGCAAGCTCCAGGGAACAGGTCAGCCCCAGCATTTT. Amino acid sequence: CASKLQGTGQPQHF. This rearrangement joins TRBV2 to TRBJ1-5; maybe TRBD1 (5 bases). This CDR3 comprises 14 residues. The germline V gene encodes CDR1 SNHLY and CDR2 FYNNEI. Trimming left V 7 bases short and J 6 bases short, with 16 bases between.

V and J are TRBV27 and TRBJ2-7; 7 nucleotides align to TRBD2. This CDR3 comprises 13 residues. Per germline, CDR1 MNHEY and CDR2 SMNVEV (reference sequence). The junction had 7 bases not matched to a gene; V was cut back by 6 bases and J by 5 bases. This CDR3 reads CASRPMGGNEQYF. The CDR3 nucleotides are TGTGCCAGCAGACCTATGGGGGGGAACGAGCAGTACTTC.